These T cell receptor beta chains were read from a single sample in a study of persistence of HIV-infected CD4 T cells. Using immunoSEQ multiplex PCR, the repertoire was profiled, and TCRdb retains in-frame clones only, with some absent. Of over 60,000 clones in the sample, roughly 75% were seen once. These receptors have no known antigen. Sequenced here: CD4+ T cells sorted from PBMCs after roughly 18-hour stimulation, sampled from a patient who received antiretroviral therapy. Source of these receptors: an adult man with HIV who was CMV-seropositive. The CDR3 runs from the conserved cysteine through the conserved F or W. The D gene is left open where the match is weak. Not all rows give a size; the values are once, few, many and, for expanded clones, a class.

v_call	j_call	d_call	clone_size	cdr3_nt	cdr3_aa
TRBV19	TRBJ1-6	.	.	TGTGCCAGTAGTCACGCAACGCACAGCGGGAATTCACCCCTCCACTTT	CASSHATHSGNSPLHF
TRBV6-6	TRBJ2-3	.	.	TGTGCCAGCAGTTTTCCAGGGGAAGATACGCAGTATTTT	CASSFPGEDTQYF
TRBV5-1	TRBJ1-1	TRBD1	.	TGCGCCAGCAGCTGGGGGACAGGGATGAACACTGAAGCTTTCTTT	CASSWGTGMNTEAFF
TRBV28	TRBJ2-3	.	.	TGTGCCAGCAGTTACCCCGGGGCCCGGACAGATACGCAGTATTTT	CASSYPGARTDTQYF
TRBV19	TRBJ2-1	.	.	TGTGCCAGTAGTATTGCACTGTCGACCCAGAACAATGAGCAGTTCTTC	CASSIALSTQNNEQFF
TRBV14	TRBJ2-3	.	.	TGTGCCAGCAGCCGCTTCGGGGGCACAGATACGCAGTATTTT	CASSRFGGTDTQYF
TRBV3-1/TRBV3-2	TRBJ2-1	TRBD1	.	TGTGCCAGCAGCCCGTCCGGGACAGTAATCCCCCATGAGCAGTTCTTC	CASSPSGTVIPHEQFF
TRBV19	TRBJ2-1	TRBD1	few	TGTGCCAGGCGGACAGGTGGAGATGAGCAGTTCTTC	CARRTGGDEQFF
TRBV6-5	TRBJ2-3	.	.	TGTGCCAGCAAGGGATCACCCACAGATACGCAGTATTTT	CASKGSPTDTQYF
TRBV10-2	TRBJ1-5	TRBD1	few	TGCGCCAGCACCTGGACAGGGGATCAGCCCCAGCATTTT	CASTWTGDQPQHF
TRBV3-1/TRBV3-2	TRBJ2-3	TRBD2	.	TGTGCCAGCAGCCAATCCTTCAGCGGGGGAGGTAGCACAGATACGCAGTATTTT	CASSQSFSGGGSTDTQYF
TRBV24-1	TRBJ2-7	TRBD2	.	TGTGCCACCAGTGATGAGGCTAGCGGCCTCGACGAGCAGTACTTC	CATSDEASGLDEQYF
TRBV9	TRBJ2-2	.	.	TGTGCCAGCAGCGTAAACGGAAGGAAAACCGGGGAGCTGTTTTTT	CASSVNGRKTGELFF
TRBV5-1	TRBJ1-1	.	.	TGCGCCAGCAGCTTGTTACAGTCAGGTACTGAAGCTTTCTTT	CASSLLQSGTEAFF
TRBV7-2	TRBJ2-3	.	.	TGTGCCAGCAGCGGAGGGGGAGGGGGCGTAATGACTGCAGATACGCAGTATTTT	CASSGGGGGVMTADTQYF
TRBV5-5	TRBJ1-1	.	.	TGTGCCAGCAGTCGGGAGTTGGGGGGCGCAAACGCTGAAGCTTTCTTT	CASSRELGGANAEAFF
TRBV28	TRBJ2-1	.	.	TGTGCCAGCAGGGGGGGGGACAGTAAATCCTACAATGAGCAGTTCTTC	CASRGGDSKSYNEQFF
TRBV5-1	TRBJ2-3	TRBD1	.	TGCGCCAGCAGCCCGGGACAGGACACAGATACGCAGTATTTT	CASSPGQDTDTQYF
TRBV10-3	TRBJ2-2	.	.	TGTGCCATCAGTGGCAGGGTGGGGGACACCGGGGAGCTGTTTTTT	CAISGRVGDTGELFF
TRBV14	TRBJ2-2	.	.	TGTGCCAGCAGGGCGGGGTACTCGCGAGTCACCGGGGAGCTGTTTTTT	CASRAGYSRVTGELFF
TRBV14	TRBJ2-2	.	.	TGTGCCAGCAGCCAAGGACGGTACACCGGGGAGCTGTTTTTT	CASSQGRYTGELFF
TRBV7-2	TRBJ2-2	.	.	TGTGCCAGCAGCCCTCTCATGGGGGGTAACGCCGGGGAGCTGTTTTTT	CASSPLMGGNAGELFF
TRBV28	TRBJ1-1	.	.	TGTGCCAGCAGCATCCTAATGGGACTGAACACTGAAGCTTTCTTT	CASSILMGLNTEAFF
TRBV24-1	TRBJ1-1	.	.	TGTGCCACCAGTGCCTCACCCGCCGGGAACCCCGCTTTCTTT	CATSASPAGNPAFF
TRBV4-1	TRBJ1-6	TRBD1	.	TGCGCCAGCAGCCAAGAACCCGGGACAGGGAGATCACCCCTCCACTTT	CASSQEPGTGRSPLHF
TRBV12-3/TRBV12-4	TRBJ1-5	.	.	TGTGCCAGCACCCTCGGGGCATCTCCCCAGCATTTT	CASTLGASPQHF
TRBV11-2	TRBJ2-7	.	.	TGTGCCAGCAGCTTAAGAGGGGGGCACGAGCAGTACTTC	CASSLRGGHEQYF
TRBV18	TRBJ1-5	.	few	TGTGCCAGCTCACCTGGAGCGGGGGGCGCAAATCAGCCCCAGCATTTT	CASSPGAGGANQPQHF
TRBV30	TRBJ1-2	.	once	TGTGCCTGGAGTGTTAGTGGGTTTGGCTACACCTTC	CAWSVSGFGYTF
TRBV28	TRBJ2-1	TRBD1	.	TGTGCCAGCATCCTAGGGACGGGACAGGGAACATATGAGCAGTTCTTC	CASILGTGQGTYEQFF
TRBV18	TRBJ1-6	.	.	TGTGCCAGCTCACCGAGACAGGTGAATAATTCACCCCTCCACTTT	CASSPRQVNNSPLHF
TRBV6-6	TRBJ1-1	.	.	TGTGCCAGCAGCGGGGGGAGCGGTGCTGAAGCTTTCTTT	CASSGGSGAEAFF
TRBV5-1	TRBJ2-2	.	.	TGCGCCAGCAGCTTGGATGATCCCAGCGGGAACACCGGGGAGCTGTTTTTT	CASSLDDPSGNTGELFF
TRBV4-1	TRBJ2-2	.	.	TGCGCCAGCAGCCAAGTGGGGGGCACCGGGGAGCTGTTTTTT	CASSQVGGTGELFF
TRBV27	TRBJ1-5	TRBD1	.	TGTGCCAGCAGCCCCCTAAAGACAGGGGGCCCCTTTAGCAATCAGCCCCAGCATTTT	CASSPLKTGGPFSNQPQHF
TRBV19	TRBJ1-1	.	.	TGTGCCAGTAGTCCAATCCAGAGGGCTGAAGCTTTCTTT	CASSPIQRAEAFF
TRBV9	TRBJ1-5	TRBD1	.	TGTGCCAGCAGCGTAGGGCCGGGACAGGGTCAGCCCCAGCATTTT	CASSVGPGQGQPQHF
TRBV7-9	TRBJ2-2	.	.	TGTGCCAGCAGCTTTACCCAAACCGGGGAGCTGTTTTTT	CASSFTQTGELFF
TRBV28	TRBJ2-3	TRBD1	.	TGTGCCAGCAGCCGAAGAGGGGGCCCTGCAGATACGCAGTATTTT	CASSRRGGPADTQYF
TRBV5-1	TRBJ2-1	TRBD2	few	TGCGCCTCCTCAGCGGGGATCGATGAGCAGTTCTTC	CASSAGIDEQFF
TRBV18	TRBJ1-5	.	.	TGTGCCAGCTCACCGAGGACAGCCCAGACCCAGCATTTT	CASSPRTAQTQHF
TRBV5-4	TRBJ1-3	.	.	TGTGCCAGCAGCCCAGGCGGGGGCTCTGGAAACACCATATATTTT	CASSPGGGSGNTIYF
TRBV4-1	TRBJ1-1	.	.	TGCGCCAGCAGGTTAGGGCTTAACACTGAAGCTTTCTTT	CASRLGLNTEAFF
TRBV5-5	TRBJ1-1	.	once	TGTGCCAGCAGCCTCTCTCATGGGAACACTGAAGCTTTCTTT	CASSLSHGNTEAFF
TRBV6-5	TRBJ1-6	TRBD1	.	TGTGCCAGCAGCAGACAGGGTGAGGGTTCACCCCTCCACTTT	CASSRQGEGSPLHF
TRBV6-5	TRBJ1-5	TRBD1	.	TGTGCCAGCAGTTTCCAGGACAGGGGGGCCAATCAGCCCCAGCATTTT	CASSFQDRGANQPQHF
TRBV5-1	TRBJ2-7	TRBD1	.	TGCGCCAGCAGCTTGACCGGACAGGGATCGTACGAGCAGTACTTC	CASSLTGQGSYEQYF